One sample yielded the 23 T cell receptor beta chains listed below, sequenced in a study of T cell repertoires in cytomegalovirus infection. Using its own MiXCR run on the reads, TCRdb lists one record per CDR3 protein. The sample lists approximately 400,000 distinct CDR3 sequences; roughly 31% were seen once. Specimen: PBMCs. The receptors shown here come from a human donor in good health (CMV status not recorded). Some clones in this sample may be carry-over from other donors' samples.

The chain is built from TRBV7-8 and TRBJ2-5, with TRBD2 matching over 9 bases. The CDR3 runs to 17 residues. Trimming at V came to 2 bases and at J to 0 bases, leaving 7 bases not matched to a gene. CDR1 is SGHVS, CDR2 FQNEAQ, per germline. The CDR3 DNA follows: TGTGCCAGCAGCTTAAGGGTAATAGCGGGGGACCAAGAGACCCAGTACTTC. Protein product: CASSLRVIAGDQETQYF. The complete variable domain, with remaining parts taken from reference TRBV7-8 and TRBJ2-5, reads GAGVSQSPRYKVAKRGQDVALRCDPISGHVSLFWYQQALGQGPEFLTYFQNEAQLDKSGLPSDRFFAERPEGSVSTLKIQRTQQEDSAVYLCASSLRVIAGDQETQYFGPGTRLLVL.

This clonotype was seen a few times. The rearrangement joins TRBV15 to TRBJ2-7; D gene ambiguous. The germline V gene has CDR1 LNHNV and CDR2 YYDKDF (reference sequence). V gave up 3 bases and J gave up 0 bases, with 6 bases separating them. The CDR3 sequence is 13 residues long. CDR3 coding DNA: TGTGCCACCAGCAGGCAGAGCTCCTACGAGCAGTACTTC. Translating it yields CATSRQSSYEQYF.

This clonotype was picked up many times. This chain links TRBV6-5 with TRBJ2-1, with 10 positions matching TRBD1. This CDR3 is built from 16 residues. The J segment lost 6 bases and the V segment lost 2 bases, leaving 7 bases of the junction unmatched. Germline lookup yields CDR1 MNHEY and CDR2 SVGAGI. The DNA of the CDR3 is TGTGCCAGCAGTTACATTTCGGGACAGGGGTTCAATGAGCAGTTCTTC. Its translation is CASSYISGQGFNEQFF.

Written as DNA, the CDR3 is TGTGCCAGCAGCTTAGGACTCAGGGTTCAAGAGCAGTACTTC. This translates into CASSLGLRVQEQYF. The V call is TRBV5-4, the J call TRBJ2-7, with D perhaps TRBD1 or TRBD2 (5 bases each). Looked up from germline, CDR1 is SGHNT and CDR2 is YYREEE (reference sequence). The CDR3 covers 14 residues. Trimming shortened V by 2 bases and J by 7 bases, and 16 bases separated the two germline ends.

This clonotype was recorded at least ten times. This rearrangement joins TRBV7-2 to TRBJ2-7, with 8 nucleotides matching TRBD1. The trim removed 1 base at V and 6 bases at J, leaving 8 bases unmatched. This CDR3 region has 15 residues. Germline CDR1 is SGHTA and CDR2 is FQGNSA. This CDR3 is CASSLGLGQGREQYF. In DNA, the CDR3 is TGTGCCAGCAGCTTAGGTCTCGGACAGGGTCGCGAGCAGTACTTC.

The genes are TRBV19 and TRBJ2-7; D call uncertain. V was shortened by 0 bases and J by 7 bases, with 7 bases between the two germline ends. The germline CDR1 and CDR2 sequences are LNHDA and SQIVND (reference sequence). The CDR3 sequence is 12 residues long. CDR3 sequence (DNA): TGTGCCAGTAGTATAGATCCACGGGAGCAGTACTTC. It translates to CASSIDPREQYF.

This clonotype occurred a few times. The rearrangement joins TRBV19 to TRBJ2-7; 9 bases are shared with TRBD2. This CDR3 has 14 residues. CDR1 and CDR2 from the germline V gene are LNHDA and SQIVND (reference sequence). The V gene end was trimmed by 0 bases and the J gene end by 3 bases; junction bases not matched to a gene: 0. CDR3 sequence (DNA): TGTGCCAGTAGTATAGAACTAGCGGGCTACGAGCAGTACTTC. This sequence encodes CASSIELAGYEQYF.

This clonotype was detected only a few times. The rearrangement joins TRBV6-6 to TRBJ2-2; 8 positions match TRBD2. The CDR3 consists of 16 residues. Trimming cost V 0 bases and J 6 bases; bases outside gene matches: 6. The germline CDR1 and CDR2 sequences are MNHNY and SVGAGI (reference sequence). CDR3 residues: CASSYSGLAAAGELFF. CDR3 in DNA: TGTGCCAGCAGTTACTCAGGACTAGCTGCAGCCGGGGAGCTGTTTTTT.

CDR3 DNA sequence: TGTGCCAGCAGCCAAGGGGTCACCTACGAGCAGTACTTC. Its protein is CASSQGVTYEQYF. This chain uses TRBV7-6 with TRBJ2-7, with D possibly matching TRBD1 (5 bases). Germline V gene data show CDR1 as SGHVS and CDR2 as FNYEAQ. Between the trimmed V and J ends, which lost 5 bases and 2 bases, there was a span of 10 bases. The CDR3 is 13 amino acids.

The rearrangement links TRBV5-4 to TRBJ2-2, with TRBD2 matching over 8 bases. With V trimmed by 5 bases and J by 3 bases, 9 bases remained unmatched. The CDR3 extends over 16 amino acids. CDR1 is SGHNT and CDR2 is YYREEE in the germline V gene (reference sequence). The CDR3 DNA sequence: TGTGCCAGCAGTCTGAGCGGGGGACTATACACCGGGGAGCTGTTTTTT. This sequence encodes CASSLSGGLYTGELFF.

The chain links TRBV10-3 to TRBJ2-1; 9 bases line up with TRBD2. J was trimmed by 8 bases and V by 4 bases; bases with no gene match: 6. The CDR3 has 14 amino acids. The germline CDR1 and CDR2 sequences are ENHRY and SYGVKD. The CDR3: CAISARGGGDEQFF. Here the CDR3 DNA reads TGTGCCATCAGTGCTCGCGGGGGGGGCGATGAGCAGTTCTTC.

The V and J genes are TRBV27 and TRBJ1-5, with 7 bases identical to TRBD1. Losses at the gene ends were 9 bases for V and 0 bases for J; bases not matched to a gene: 5. The CDR3 contains 14 residues. Germline V gene data show CDR1 as MNHEY and CDR2 as SMNVEV (reference sequence). The CDR3 reads CASRTGYSNQPQHF. The DNA for the CDR3 is TGTGCCAGTCGGACAGGCTATAGCAATCAGCCCCAGCATTTT.

The J gene is TRBJ2-2, the V gene TRBV12-3 or TRBV12-4; D is perhaps TRBD1 (5 bases). Trimming cost V 5 bases and J 2 bases, with 9 bases left between them. The CDR3 is made up of 14 amino acids. DNA of the CDR3: TGTGCCAGCAGTGCCGACAGAAACACCGGGGAGCTGTTTTTT. This gives the protein CASSADRNTGELFF.

Comments on this clonotype: The junction does not match germline at one end; this may be a read error. The CDR3 spells CSPSPGTVGPLHF. For the CDR3, the DNA is TGCAGTCCTAGTCCAGGGACTGTAGGACCCCTCCACTTT. V is TRBV20-1 and J is TRBJ1-6, with a tentative D call TRBD1 (5 bases). This CDR3 region has 13 residues. Germline values: CDR1 DFQATT, CDR2 SNEGSKA (reference sequence).

On this clonotype itself: Here the CDR3 omits its conserved ending phenylalanine or tryptophan, so a read error is the likely source. V and J are TRBV7-8 and TRBJ2-7, with 11 nucleotides matching TRBD1. CDR1 and CDR2 (germline): SGHVS, FQNEAQ. Trimming cost V 1 base and J 5 bases; bases outside gene matches: 4. The CDR3 sequence is 15 residues long. As DNA, the CDR3 is TGTGCCAGCAGCTTAGGTGGGACAGGGGGTAACGAGCAGTACTTA. This sequence encodes CASSLGGTGGNEQYL.

This clonotype came up a few times. DNA for the CDR3: TGCGCCAGCAGCCAACCCGCGCGGGGCGGGGGTGAGCAGTACTTC. Residues: CASSQPARGGGEQYF. The chain employs TRBV5-1 and TRBJ2-7; 7 nucleotides align to TRBD2. J lost 7 bases, V lost 4 bases, and 14 bases had no gene match. This CDR3 has 15 amino acids. Germline values: CDR1 SGHRS, CDR2 YFSETQ.

In this sample, this clonotype turned up a few times. The gene calls are TRBV6-6 and TRBJ2-1; 9 nucleotides match TRBD1. Germline lookup yields CDR1 MNHNY and CDR2 SVGAGI (reference sequence). The V segment lost 7 bases and the J segment 6 bases; nucleotides outside the gene matches: 16. The CDR3 extends over 17 amino acids. The CDR3 reads CASTWGTGTFGRNEQFF. DNA of the CDR3: TGTGCCAGCACGTGGGGGACAGGGACTTTCGGGCGCAATGAGCAGTTCTTC.

The rearrangement uses TRBV12-3 or TRBV12-4 and TRBJ1-4; no clear D. Trimming removed 6 bases from V and 9 bases from J, with 17 bases in between. This CDR3 has 14 residues. In DNA form, the CDR3 reads TGTGCCAGCAGACCCCAAAGTGAATGGAAAAAACTGTTTTTT. Amino acids: CASRPQSEWKKLFF.

This clonotype was detected a few times. The gene calls are TRBV7-9 and TRBJ1-2; D is perhaps TRBD1 (5 bases). The CDR3 extends over 14 amino acids. V dropped 11 bases and J dropped 7 bases, with 23 bases sitting between them. CDR1 is SEHNR and CDR2 is FQNEAQ in the germline V gene (reference sequence). CDR3 nucleotides: TGTGCCGGGACGGCGGCCGACGGAATAGGTGGCTACACCTTC. It yields the protein CAGTAADGIGGYTF.

V and J are TRBV5-4 and TRBJ2-3; D possibly corresponds to TRBD1 (5 bases). The CDR3 length is 15 residues. Trimming shortened V by 2 bases and J by 6 bases, and 16 bases separated the two germline ends. Germline V lookup: CDR1 SGHNT, CDR2 YYREEE (reference sequence). The CDR3 bases are TGTGCCAGCAGCTTTTCTGGACACTGGGGCGATACGCAGTATTTT. As protein: CASSFSGHWGDTQYF.

This clonotype occurred many times. The gene calls are TRBV7-8 and TRBJ2-2, with 7 bases lining up with TRBD1. Germline loops: CDR1 SGHVS, CDR2 FQNEAQ. The junction had 3 bases not matched to a gene; V was cut back by 3 bases and J by 2 bases. This CDR3 is 15 amino acids long. The CDR3 here is CASSFRDSNTGELFF. The CDR3, as DNA: TGTGCCAGCAGCTTCCGGGACAGCAACACCGGGGAGCTGTTTTTT.

This clonotype came up many times. The chain recombines TRBV7-6 with TRBJ2-2; TRBD1 agrees at 11 bases. J was trimmed by 4 bases and V by 4 bases; bases with no gene match: 2. The germline CDR1 and CDR2 sequences are SGHVS and FNYEAQ. This CDR3 spans 15 amino acids. The CDR3: CASSYGTGGTGELFF. CDR3 DNA: TGTGCCAGCAGCTACGGGACAGGGGGCACCGGGGAGCTGTTTTTT.

This clonotype was found a few times. The chain is built from TRBV12-3 or TRBV12-4 and TRBJ1-2; D is unclear. Trimming removed 6 bases from V and 10 bases from J, with 15 bases in between. This CDR3 has 12 amino acids. Here the CDR3 reads CASSPAPGDYTF. Here the CDR3 DNA reads TGTGCCAGCAGCCCTGCTCCGGGAGACTACACCTTC.